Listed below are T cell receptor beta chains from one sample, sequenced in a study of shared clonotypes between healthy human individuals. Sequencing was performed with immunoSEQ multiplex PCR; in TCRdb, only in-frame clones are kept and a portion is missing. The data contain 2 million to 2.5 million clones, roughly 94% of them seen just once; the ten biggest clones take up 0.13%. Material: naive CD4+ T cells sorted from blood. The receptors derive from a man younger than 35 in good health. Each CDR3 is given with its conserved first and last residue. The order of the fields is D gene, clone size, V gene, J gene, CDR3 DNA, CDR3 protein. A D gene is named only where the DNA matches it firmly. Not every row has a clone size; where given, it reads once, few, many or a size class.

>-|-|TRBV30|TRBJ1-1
TGTGCCTGGAATTGGGCGAACACTGAAGCTTTCTTT
CAWNWANTEAFF
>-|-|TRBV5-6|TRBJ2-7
TGTGCCAGCAGCCCCCTCGGAGGGGGCGAGTCCTACGAGCAGTACTTC
CASSPLGGGESYEQYF
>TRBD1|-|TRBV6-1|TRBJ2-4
TGTGCCAGCAACTCCGGGACAGGGCATGACATTCAGTACTTC
CASNSGTGHDIQYF
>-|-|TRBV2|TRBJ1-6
TGTGCCAGCAGGGACGACAGTAGTAATTCACCCCTCCACTTT
CASRDDSSNSPLHF
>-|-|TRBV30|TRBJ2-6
TGTGCCTGGAGTTCATCGGGGGCCAACGTCCTGACTTTC
CAWSSSGANVLTF
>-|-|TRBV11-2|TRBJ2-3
TGTGCCAGCAGCTTAATGGCAGATACGCAGTATTTT
CASSLMADTQYF
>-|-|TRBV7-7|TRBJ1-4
TGTGCTAGCAGCTCAGGGGAAAAACTGTTTTTT
CASSSGEKLFF
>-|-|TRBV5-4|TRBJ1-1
TGTGCCAGCAGCTTGAATACCGGGACGGGGGGCGCTGAAGCTTTCTTT
CASSLNTGTGGAEAFF
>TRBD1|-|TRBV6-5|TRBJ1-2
TGTGCCACCATATCTCCGGGACAGCCTAACTATGGCTACACCTTC
CATISPGQPNYGYTF
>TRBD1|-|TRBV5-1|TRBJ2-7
TGCGCCAGCAGCCCAGACAGGGAAGGCCACGAGCAGTACTTC
CASSPDREGHEQYF
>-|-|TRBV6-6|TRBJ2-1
TGTGCCAGCAGTTCCCGCGTTGCGGGGTACAATGAGCAGTTCTTC
CASSSRVAGYNEQFF
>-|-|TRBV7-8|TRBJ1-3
TGTGCCAGCTCCGTTTCAGATTTTTCTGGAAACACCATATATTTT
CASSVSDFSGNTIYF
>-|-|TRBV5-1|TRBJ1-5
TGCGCCAGCAGCTTGGACGCGGGGGATCAGCCCCAGCATTTT
CASSLDAGDQPQHF
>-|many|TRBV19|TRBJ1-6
TGTGCCAGTAGTATAGAGGCCAGAGGAATCGATCCCCTCCACTTT
CASSIEARGIDPLHF
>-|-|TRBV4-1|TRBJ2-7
TGCGCCAGCAGCCAAGTTGAGGTCGGGACCACCTACGAGCAGTACTTC
CASSQVEVGTTYEQYF
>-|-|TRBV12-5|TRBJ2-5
TGTGCTAGTTCCCTCAGTTCGACAGAGACCCAGTACTTC
CASSLSSTETQYF
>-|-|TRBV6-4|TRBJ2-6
TGTGCCAGCAGTCCCTTCGAGGGCGCTGGGGCCAACGTCCTGACTTTC
CASSPFEGAGANVLTF
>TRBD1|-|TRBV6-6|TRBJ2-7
TGTGCCAGCAGAACAGGGGTGGAGCAGTACTTC
CASRTGVEQYF
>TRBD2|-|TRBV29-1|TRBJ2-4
TGCAGCGTTGAGAGTAGCGGGAGGGGAGCCAAAAACATTCAGTACTTC
CSVESSGRGAKNIQYF
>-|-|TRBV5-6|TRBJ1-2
TGTGCCAGCAGCCTCAAAAGCGTAGGCTACACCTTC
CASSLKSVGYTF
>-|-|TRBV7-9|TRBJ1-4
TGTGCCAGCAGCTTCAGGGGAGACGAAAAACTGTTTTTT
CASSFRGDEKLFF
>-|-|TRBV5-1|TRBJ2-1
TGCGCCAGCAGCTTGGGCCGAGTAGGACGGGGCTCCTACAATGAGCAGTTCTTC
CASSLGRVGRGSYNEQFF
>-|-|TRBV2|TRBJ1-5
TGTGCCAGCAGGCCTCGGGGAAGGGAGGATCAGCCCCAGCATTTT
CASRPRGREDQPQHF
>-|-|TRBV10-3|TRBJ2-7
TGTGCCATCAGTGAGTCGGACCAGAGGGGTCACGAGCAGTACTTC
CAISESDQRGHEQYF
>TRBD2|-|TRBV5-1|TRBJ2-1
TGCGCCAGCAGCTTGGCCGGGACTAGCGGGAATTCCCTCAGGGATGAGCAGTTCTTC
CASSLAGTSGNSLRDEQFF
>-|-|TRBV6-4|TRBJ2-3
TGTGCCAGCAGTGACTCCAGGTGGGTAGCACCTCTATCATCAGAAGGGGGTACGCAGTATTTT
CASSDSRWVAPLSSEGGTQYF
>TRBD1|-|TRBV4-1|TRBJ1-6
TGCGCCAGCAGCCAAGACAGGGGGCCCCTCCACTTT
CASSQDRGPLHF
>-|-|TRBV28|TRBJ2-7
TGTGCCAGCAGTTTATCAACGGGGGCCACCTACGAGCAGTACTTC
CASSLSTGATYEQYF
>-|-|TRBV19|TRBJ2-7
TGTGCCACCCGAAAGGGGGGGCAGGGGACGTCCTACGAGCAGTACTTC
CATRKGGQGTSYEQYF
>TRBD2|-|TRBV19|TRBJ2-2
TGTGCCAGTAGTATTGGGAGGGGCTCCGGGGAGCTGTTTTTT
CASSIGRGSGELFF
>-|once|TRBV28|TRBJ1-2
TGTGCCAGCAGTTCTCGTTTGGCAAACTATGGCTACACCTTC
CASSSRLANYGYTF
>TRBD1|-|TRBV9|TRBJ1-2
TGTGCCAGCAGCCCGGGGGACAGGGTTGACTATGGCTACACCTTC
CASSPGDRVDYGYTF
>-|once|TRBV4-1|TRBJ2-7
TGCGCCAGCAGCCAAGTAGACTGGTATGGGCAGTACTTC
CASSQVDWYGQYF
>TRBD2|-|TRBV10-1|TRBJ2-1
TGCGCCAGCAGTGAGTCGGGACTAGCGGGGGCCGCACCGGAGCAGTTCTTC
CASSESGLAGAAPEQFF
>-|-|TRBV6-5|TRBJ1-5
TGTGCCAGTACTTCAGGGGTTGACAGCAATCAGCCCCAGCATTTT
CASTSGVDSNQPQHF
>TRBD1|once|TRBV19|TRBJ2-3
TGTGCCAGTAGTAACCCGGGACAGGGGTCAGATACGCAGTATTTT
CASSNPGQGSDTQYF
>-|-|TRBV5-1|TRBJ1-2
TGCGCCAGCAGCTTGATATCGGGGCTTTATGGCTACACCTTC
CASSLISGLYGYTF
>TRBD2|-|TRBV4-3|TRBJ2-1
TGCGCCAGCAGCAAGACTAGCGGGATATACAATGAGCAGTTCTTC
CASSKTSGIYNEQFF
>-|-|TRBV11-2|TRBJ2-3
TGTGCCAGCAGCTCCCCGAAGGGCCCAGATACGCAGTATTTT
CASSSPKGPDTQYF
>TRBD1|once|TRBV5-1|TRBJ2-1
TGCGCCAGCAGCGCAGGACAGGGCTACAATGAGCAGTTCTTC
CASSAGQGYNEQFF
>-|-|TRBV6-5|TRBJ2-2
TGTGCCAGCAGGGCCGGGACTCTGAACACCGGGGAGCTGTTTTTT
CASRAGTLNTGELFF
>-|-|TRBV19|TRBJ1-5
TGTGCCAGTAGTACGACTACTGATCAGCCCCAGCATTTT
CASSTTTDQPQHF
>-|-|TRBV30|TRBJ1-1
TGTGCCTGGGAACCCGGGACATTCATGAACACTGAAGCTTTCTTT
CAWEPGTFMNTEAFF
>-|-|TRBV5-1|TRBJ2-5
TGCGCCAGCAGCTTGGTCTACCTGACCGGGGAAGTGACCCAGTACTTC
CASSLVYLTGEVTQYF
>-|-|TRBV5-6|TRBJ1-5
TGTGCCAGCAGCTTAAGTTGGAGGGCACAGCCCCAGCATTTT
CASSLSWRAQPQHF
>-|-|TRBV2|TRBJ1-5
TGTGCCAGCAGTGAAGAAGACAATCAGCCCCAGCATTTT
CASSEEDNQPQHF
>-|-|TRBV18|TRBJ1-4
TGTGCCAGCTCATCGACAGGCTTAAATGAAAAACTGTTTTTT
CASSSTGLNEKLFF
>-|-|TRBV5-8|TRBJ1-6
TGTGCCAGCAGCTTGCCTGGCCCAGGGCCTAATTCACCCCTCCACTTT
CASSLPGPGPNSPLHF
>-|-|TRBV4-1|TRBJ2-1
TGCGCCAGCAGCCAAACGGGACTCTTCGATGAGCAGTTCTTC
CASSQTGLFDEQFF
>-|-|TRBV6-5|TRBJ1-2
TGTGCCAGCAGTTACTCGAACCCAGGGCAATATGGCTACACCTTC
CASSYSNPGQYGYTF
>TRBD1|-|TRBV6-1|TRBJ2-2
TGTGCCAGCAGGCCGGGACAGAAGACCGGGGAGCTGTTTTTT
CASRPGQKTGELFF